The 14 T cell receptor beta chains presented below share a single source sample, sequenced in a study of blood T cell repertoires in COVID-19. Using immunoSEQ multiplex PCR, the repertoire was profiled, and TCRdb retains in-frame clones only, with some absent. The sample includes about 190,000 clones, roughly 90% seen only once; the top ten take about 6.6%. The sequenced material came from peripheral blood. The receptors come from a woman aged 40 to 50 who had recovered from COVID-19.

The chain is built from TRBV5-1 and TRBJ2-5, with D perhaps TRBD2 (5 bases). This CDR3 spans 16 amino acids. V lost 0 bases to trimming and J lost 5 bases, with 17 bases between them. Germline V gene data show CDR1 as SGHRS and CDR2 as YFSETQ. This CDR3 is CASSLGPPGVGETQYF. CDR3 DNA: TGCGCCAGCAGCTTGGGGCCACCCGGGGTCGGGGAGACCCAGTACTTC.

The CDR3, as DNA: TGTGCCAGCAGTTTCTCGGGGAGGAGCAATCAGCCCCAGCATTTT. Its protein is CASSFSGRSNQPQHF. This chain joins TRBV7-8 and TRBJ1-5, with D unresolved. This CDR3 region has 15 residues. The V end lost 6 bases, the J end lost 1 base, and 13 bases lay between the germline ends. The germline gives CDR1 SGHVS, CDR2 FQNEAQ.

The chain uses TRBV28 and TRBJ2-7, with D possibly being TRBD1 (5 bases). CDR3 length equals 12 residues. V lost 6 bases, J lost 3 bases, and 9 bases lay in between. Germline CDR1 MDHEN, CDR2 SYDVKM. The CDR3 sequence: CASSKTVYEQYF. The CDR3 DNA reads TGTGCCAGCAGCAAGACAGTCTACGAGCAGTACTTC. Filled out from reference TRBV28 and TRBJ2-7, the complete variable domain reads DVKVTQSSRYLVKRTGEKVFLECVQDMDHENMFWYRQDPGLGLRLIYFSYDVKMKEKGDIPEGYSVSREKKERFSLILESASTNQTSMYLCASSKTVYEQYFGPGTRLTVT.

A single count supports this clone. V and J are TRBV7-9 and TRBJ1-5; the D gene is possibly TRBD1 (5 bases). Germline-derived CDR1 and CDR2 are SEHNR and FQNEAQ (reference sequence). V lost 5 bases and J lost 2, with 16 bases in between. The CDR3 contains 16 residues. CDR3 bases: TGTGCCAGCAGCCCTTACGGTGGGGGGGGCAATCAGCCCCAGCATTTT. Encoded protein: CASSPYGGGGNQPQHF.

This chain uses TRBV20-1 with TRBJ2-5; perhaps TRBD2 as D (6 bases). Per the germline V gene, CDR1 is DFQATT and CDR2 is SNEGSKA (reference sequence). V was cut by 3 bases and J by 7 bases, with 9 bases left in between. The CDR3 totals 11 residues. The CDR3 reads CSASSAGTQYF. DNA of the CDR3: TGCAGTGCTAGCTCAGCGGGGACCCAGTACTTC.

The V gene is TRBV7-9, the J gene TRBJ1-5, with D possibly matching TRBD1 (5 bases). The CDR3 covers 16 residues. Per germline, CDR1 SEHNR and CDR2 FQNEAQ (reference sequence). The V gene lost 0 bases and the J gene lost 2 bases, with 11 bases spanning the gap. As DNA, the CDR3 is TGTGCCAGCAGCTTAGCGGGGGGGATCGGCAATCAGCCCCAGCATTTT. This translates into CASSLAGGIGNQPQHF.

The chain employs TRBV5-1 and TRBJ2-1, with TRBD2 matching 7 bases. The CDR3 is 16 amino acids. The germline V gene encodes CDR1 SGHRS and CDR2 YFSETQ. The V segment lost 4 bases and the J segment 5 bases; nucleotides outside the gene matches: 12. For the CDR3, the DNA is TGCGCCAGCAGCCTTAATACGGGAGGAATTGACAATGAGCAGTTCTTC. Residues: CASSLNTGGIDNEQFF.

This chain connects TRBV4-2 to TRBJ1-4; D unclear. The V end lost 5 bases, the J end lost 0 bases, and 13 bases lay between the germline ends. This CDR3 spans 16 amino acids. CDR1 and CDR2 from the germline V gene are LGHNA and YNFKEQ. The CDR3 sequence is CASSAWTGATNEKLFF. In DNA, the CDR3 is TGTGCCAGCAGCGCCTGGACCGGGGCAACTAATGAAAAACTGTTTTTT.

This chain links TRBV19 with TRBJ1-2; TRBD1 agrees at 9 bases. Germline V lookup: CDR1 LNHDA, CDR2 SQIVND (reference sequence). J lost 4 bases, V lost 3 bases, and 21 bases had no gene match. The CDR3 spans 20 residues. The CDR3, as DNA: TGTGCCAGTAGTATCTCCCCTCGGACGGGACAGGGTTCCGGAGGCTATGGCTACACCTTC. The encoded protein is CASSISPRTGQGSGGYGYTF. Full variable domain (outside the CDR3, taken from reference TRBV19 and TRBJ1-2): DGGITQSPKYLFRKEGQNVTLSCEQNLNHDAMYWYRQDPGQGLRLIYYSQIVNDFQKGDIAEGYSVSREKKESFPLTVTSAQKNPTAFYLCASSISPRTGQGSGGYGYTFGSGTRLTVV.

The V and J genes are TRBV4-3 and TRBJ2-1; 9 nucleotides match TRBD2. J was trimmed by 1 base and V by 3 bases; bases with no gene match: 13. The CDR3 extends over 19 amino acids. Germline assignment: CDR1 LGHNA and CDR2 YSLEER. The CDR3 here is CASSHPGGSGRPSYNEQFF. DNA of the CDR3: TGCGCCAGCAGCCACCCAGGGGGTAGCGGGAGACCGTCCTACAATGAGCAGTTCTTC.

V is TRBV6-2 or TRBV6-3 and J is TRBJ2-7, with 7 nucleotides matching TRBD2. Looked up from germline, CDR1 is MNHEY and CDR2 is SVGEGT. J gave up 6 bases and V 0 bases, and 8 bases lay outside the gene matches. This CDR3 region has 15 residues. CDR3 nucleotides: TGTGCCAGCAGTTACTCGAACGTCAGGGAGGGCGAGCAGTACTTC. Amino acid sequence: CASSYSNVREGEQYF.

This clone was observed a single time. V is TRBV6-2 or TRBV6-3 and J is TRBJ2-1; D gene uncertain. The CDR3 contains 16 residues. With 0 bases removed from V and 3 bases from J, the gap between germline ends came to 12 bases. Germline V CDR1 and CDR2: MNHEY, SVGEGT. The CDR3 DNA is TGTGCCAGCAGTTACTCGTGGGTGAGGAACTACAATGAGCAGTTCTTC. As protein: CASSYSWVRNYNEQFF.

V is TRBV9 and J is TRBJ1-5, with D unresolved. The CDR3 extends over 14 amino acids. Trimming shortened V by 4 bases and J by 4 bases, and 12 bases separated the two germline ends. Germline CDR1 SGDLS, CDR2 YYNGEE. The CDR3 spells CASSPQPGNQPQHF. In nucleotides, the CDR3 is TGTGCCAGCAGCCCCCAGCCGGGGAATCAGCCCCAGCATTTT.

The V and J genes are TRBV6-5 and TRBJ1-5; D is unresolved. Trimming shortened V by 7 bases and J by 0 bases, and 10 bases separated the two germline ends. Per germline, CDR1 MNHEY and CDR2 SVGAGI. The CDR3 contains 14 residues. Here the CDR3 DNA reads TGTGCCAGCATGGCCTTATATAGCAATCAGCCCCAGCATTTT. Translating gives CASMALYSNQPQHF.